Each of the 4 T cell receptor beta chains below was sequenced from the same sample in a study of IL-32 and malignant T cell survival in cutaneous lymphoma. Clones were sequenced by immunoSEQ multiplex PCR, and TCRdb holds only the in-frame ones, with some missing. This sample has about 900 clones, with under 90% found just once. These samples are blood from patients with leukemic cutaneous T cell lymphoma, called Sezary syndrome. The material sequenced was blood, taken on day 0. Receptors originate from a human donor with cutaneous T cell lymphoma.

V is TRBV6-5 and J is TRBJ2-7, with a possible D match to TRBD1 (6 bases). Trimming shortened V by 0 bases and J by 4 bases, and 10 bases separated the two germline ends. This CDR3 is built from 14 residues. Germline values: CDR1 MNHEY, CDR2 SVGAGI. CDR3 coding DNA: TGTGCCAGCAGTTACTCGGGACAACTTTACGAGCAGTACTTC. Translating it yields CASSYSGQLYEQYF.

This clone was picked up a small number of times. The V and J genes are TRBV19 and TRBJ1-4; D not certain. CDR1 and CDR2 from the germline V gene are LNHDA and SQIVND (reference sequence). The length of the CDR3 is 15 residues. Trimming cost V 5 bases and J 2 bases, with 12 bases left between them. The CDR3 bases are TGTGCCAGTAGTGATTGGACGAATACTAATGAAAAACTGTTTTTT. Translation: CASSDWTNTNEKLFF.

The rearrangement links TRBV6-4 to TRBJ1-1, with no clear D. Germline CDR1 and CDR2: MRHNA and SNTAGT. The CDR3 totals 14 residues. The germline V and J ends were trimmed by 4 bases and 1 base, with 10 bases remaining between them. CDR3: CASSVDSKNTEAFF. CDR3 bases: TGTGCCAGCAGTGTGGATTCTAAGAACACTGAAGCTTTCTTT.

The chain uses TRBV23-1 and TRBJ2-7; tentative D call: TRBD2 (5 bases). TRBV23-1 belongs to the ORF category, with a function that is uncertain. V gave up 11 bases and J gave up 1 base, with 12 bases separating them. There are 12 residues in the CDR3. As DNA, the CDR3 is TGCGCCGAAAGAGGAGGTTCCTACGAGCAGTACTTC. Amino acid sequence: CAERGGSYEQYF.